The 5 T cell receptor beta chains reported below all come from one sample, sequenced in a study of Ad26.COV2.S vaccination and SARS-CoV-2 variants. Assay: immunoSEQ multiplex PCR; the TCRdb copy retains only in-frame clones and omits some. The sample contains almost 400,000 clones, over 75% of which appear only once. Described treatment: roughly 20 received Ad26.COV2.S at low or high dose, single or two shots; 5 received placebo; per-sample allocation not given. Sampling occurred on day 63 after the first vaccine or placebo injection. Source: peripheral blood, taken in a trial of Ad26.COV2.S vaccine versus placebo. These receptor sequences come from a person aged 18-65 years who received the Ad26.COV2.S COVID-19 vaccine or a placebo.

V gene TRBV5-1 combines with J gene TRBJ2-5, with 10 bases aligning to TRBD2. Germline CDR1 reads SGHRS; CDR2 reads YFSETQ. Germline trimming cut 6 bases from V and 5 bases from J; bases unmatched to any gene: 10. The length of the CDR3 is 15 residues. The chain's CDR3 is CASKRASGSGETQYF. DNA of the CDR3: TGCGCCAGCAAAAGGGCTAGCGGGAGTGGGGAGACCCAGTACTTC.

The rearrangement links TRBV28 to TRBJ1-1; 8 bases match TRBD1. Germline lookup yields CDR1 MDHEN and CDR2 SYDVKM. CDR3 size: 15 residues. V trimming: 5 bases; J trimming: 3 bases; junction bases outside the gene matches: 8. The CDR3 here is CASSPPRGLDTEAFF. CDR3 nucleotide sequence: TGTGCCAGCAGTCCCCCCAGGGGGCTGGACACTGAAGCTTTCTTT.

The rearrangement uses TRBV6-5 and TRBJ2-1, with 7 bases identical to TRBD2. The CDR3 sequence is 15 residues long. Trimming at V came to 10 bases and at J to 3 bases, leaving 12 bases not matched to a gene. Germline V gene sequence: CDR1 MNHEY, CDR2 SVGAGI. The CDR3 reads CANVPPGGLYNEQFF. DNA for the CDR3: TGTGCCAACGTCCCTCCGGGAGGCCTCTACAATGAGCAGTTCTTC.

The chain joins TRBV19 to TRBJ2-6, with no clear D. Germline loops: CDR1 LNHDA, CDR2 SQIVND (reference sequence). The CDR3 consists of 16 residues. The V end was cut by 0 bases, the J end by 0 bases, with 6 bases between. CDR3 residues: CASSIDSGSGANVLTF. The CDR3 DNA follows: TGTGCCAGTAGTATAGATTCGGGCTCTGGGGCCAACGTCCTGACTTTC.

This sequence joins TRBV7-3 and TRBJ1-1, with unresolved D. Germline-derived CDR1 and CDR2 are SGHTA and FQGTGA. This CDR3 is built from 17 residues. Trimming shortened V by 0 bases and J by 7 bases, and 21 bases separated the two germline ends. As DNA, the CDR3 is TGTGCCAGCAGCTTAACGAGGGAACACTCTAACACACGTGAAGCTTTCTTT. Amino acids: CASSLTREHSNTREAFF. The full variable domain, with the rest looked up from reference TRBV7-3 and TRBJ1-1, is GAGVSQTPSNKVTEKGKYVELRCDPISGHTALYWYRQSLGQGPEFLIYFQGTGAADDSGLPNDRFFAVRPEGSVSTLKIQRTERGDSAVYLCASSLTREHSNTREAFFGQGTRLTVV.